A single sample is the source of the 10 T cell receptor beta chains below, sequenced in a study of blood T cell repertoires in COVID-19. This table comes from immunoSEQ multiplex PCR, and its TCRdb copy is limited to in-frame clones, with some not included. Here the sample spans fewer than 250,000 clones, over 75% being singletons. Sequencing was done on a sample of peripheral blood. The receptors come from a woman between 40 and 55 years old with acute or convalescent COVID-19.

This chain joins TRBV21-1 and TRBJ2-2; the table's D call TRBD1 went unverified against the DNA. TRBV21-1 is recorded as a pseudogene. The CDR3 is made up of 15 amino acids. CDR3 loop: CASRDRAMLTGELFF. For the CDR3, the DNA is TGTGCCAGCAGGGACAGGGCTATGTTAACCGGGGAGCTGTTTTTT.

The chain is built from TRBV27 and TRBJ1-5; TRBD1 agrees at 7 bases. Germline V gene sequence: CDR1 MNHEY, CDR2 SMNVEV (reference sequence). The junction had 2 bases not matched to a gene; V was cut back by 3 bases and J by 6 bases. The CDR3 is 13 amino acids. CDR3 sequence: CASSFQGGQPQHF. The DNA of the CDR3 is TGTGCCAGCAGTTTCCAGGGGGGTCAGCCCCAGCATTTT.

This clone was observed a few times. The chain employs TRBV5-6 and TRBJ1-1; TRBD1 agrees at 8 bases. Trimming removed 1 base from V and 0 bases from J; junction bases left unmatched: 8. CDR1 and CDR2 from the germline V gene are SGHDT and YYEEEE. The CDR3 has 17 amino acids. Written as DNA, the CDR3 is TGTGCCAGCAGCTTGAGTACAGGGGGTTACATGAACACTGAAGCTTTCTTT. This gives the protein CASSLSTGGYMNTEAFF.

V gene TRBV19 combines with J gene TRBJ1-4; no clear D. CDR1 is LNHDA, CDR2 SQIVND, per germline (reference sequence). The CDR3 totals 15 residues. Trimming removed 6 bases at V and 8 bases at J, with 19 bases between. CDR3 residues: CASRAPNGLGEKLFF. The DNA of the CDR3 is TGTGCCAGTAGGGCTCCCAACGGTTTGGGCGAAAAACTGTTTTTT. The full variable domain, its missing parts supplied by reference TRBV19 and TRBJ1-4, is DGGITQSPKYLFRKEGQNVTLSCEQNLNHDAMYWYRQDPGQGLRLIYYSQIVNDFQKGDIAEGYSVSREKKESFPLTVTSAQKNPTAFYLCASRAPNGLGEKLFFGSGTQLSVL.

The chain combines TRBV7-8 with TRBJ1-6; perhaps TRBD1 as D (5 bases). The V end was cut by 0 bases, the J end by 6 bases, with 9 bases between. In germline, CDR1 is SGHVS, CDR2 FQNEAQ. CDR3 length equals 15 residues. CDR3 protein: CASSLAVQGNSPLHF. Written as DNA, the CDR3 is TGTGCCAGCAGCTTAGCGGTCCAGGGTAATTCACCCCTCCACTTT. Combining the CDR3 with reference TRBV7-8 and TRBJ1-6 gives the whole variable domain GAGVSQSPRYKVAKRGQDVALRCDPISGHVSLFWYQQALGQGPEFLTYFQNEAQLDKSGLPSDRFFAERPEGSVSTLKIQRTQQEDSAVYLCASSLAVQGNSPLHFGNGTRLTVT.

The J gene is TRBJ1-2, the V gene TRBV5-4; D unclear. The CDR3 covers 15 residues. V lost 1 base and J 8 bases, leaving 18 bases between the germline ends. From germline, CDR1 is SGHNT and CDR2 YYREEE (reference sequence). The CDR3 here is CASSLSGRRKGGYTF. The CDR3 coding sequence is TGTGCCAGCAGCTTGTCGGGCAGGAGGAAAGGAGGCTACACCTTC.

The V call is TRBV6-5, the J call TRBJ1-6, with D possibly being TRBD1 (6 bases). Trimming took off 7 bases at V and 7 bases at J, with 17 bases between the two ends. In germline, CDR1 is MNHEY, CDR2 SVGAGI. The CDR3 is 15 residues long. CDR3 DNA: TGTGCCAGCACCCAGGGCGGGGGCCACAATTCACCCCTCCACTTT. This sequence encodes CASTQGGGHNSPLHF.

This chain joins TRBV18 and TRBJ2-2; D is uncertain. Germline CDR1 KGHSH, CDR2 LQKENI. This CDR3 comprises 14 residues. V gave up 2 bases and J gave up 8 bases, with 12 bases separating them. The CDR3 DNA follows: TGTGCCAGCTCACCAGAACGGGTACAAGGGGAGCTGTTTTTT. Its protein is CASSPERVQGELFF. Full variable domain (outside the CDR3, taken from reference TRBV18 and TRBJ2-2): NAGVMQNPRHLVRRRGQEARLRCSPMKGHSHVYWYRQLPEEGLKFMVYLQKENIIDESGMPKERFSAEFPKEGPSILRIQQVVRGDSAAYFCASSPERVQGELFFGEGSRLTVL.

This chain links TRBV11-3 with TRBJ2-3; tentative D call: TRBD2 (6 bases). The CDR3 covers 18 residues. Germline V gene sequence: CDR1 SGHNT, CDR2 YENEEA. V dropped 5 bases and J dropped 0 bases, with 21 bases sitting between them. CDR3 residues: CASSAGDLTSSSTDTQYF. For the CDR3, the DNA is TGTGCCAGCAGCGCTGGGGACTTAACGTCGTCTAGCACAGATACGCAGTATTTT.

The V and J genes are TRBV2 and TRBJ1-1; the D gene is possibly TRBD1 (5 bases). Trimming shortened V by 3 bases and J by 1 base, and 15 bases separated the two germline ends. Germline V lookup: CDR1 SNHLY, CDR2 FYNNEI. The CDR3 extends over 16 amino acids. CDR3 protein: CASSESRGGRNTEAFF. The CDR3 nucleotides are TGTGCCAGCAGTGAGAGTAGGGGAGGAAGGAACACTGAAGCTTTCTTT.